This section outlines one T cell receptor (beta chain) sequence together with its context. The antigen remains unidentified. These data come from a study of CD8+ T cells in alopecia areata. Study background: Each day, treated patients took oral tofacitinib twice, at 5 to 10 mg per dose. Regarding the study as a whole: Lesional scalp, especially alopecia totalis/universalis, showed higher clonality than normal scalp.

V was clipped by 7 bases and J by 4 bases; unmatched bases: 7. CDR1 is SQVTM and CDR2 is ANQGSEA in the germline V gene. There are 12 residues in the CDR3. In each case, RNA was isolated and then reverse transcribed into cDNA as the sequencing template. Data came from immunoSEQ multiplex PCR; TCRdb stores just in-frame clones and leaves some out. The profile shows approximately 91,000 clones, around 44% of them singletons. Sequenced sample: CD4+ T cells sorted from blood. The chain links TRBV29-1 to TRBJ2-7, with 7 nucleotides matching TRBD2. This sequence originates from a human donor with alopecia areata. DNA for the CDR3: TGCAGCGCGGGGGGTGCCTTATACGAGCAGTACTTC. Amino acids: CSAGGALYEQYF.